A single count supports the clone carrying this TCR beta chain. The antigen is undetermined. This entry is derived from a study of T cell responses to AZD1222 COVID-19 vaccine. Study information: Pooling was applied to second doses at about 4 or about 12 weeks.

Sequenced by immunoSEQ multiplex PCR; TCRdb stores in-frame clones only, minus some. This table holds approximately 150,000 clones, over 85% found once. CDR1 MGHRA and CDR2 YSYEKL come from the germline V gene. The CDR3 covers 12 residues. V shed 2 bases and J shed 14 bases, with 10 bases lying between them. Study-level points and caveats: Epitopes outside B.1.351 and B.1.1.7 mutated regions reportedly drew nearly half of spike TCRs. A mostly white British donor set with more females was recruited, and clonal diversity was possibly underestimated. Once two AZD1222 doses were given, Spike-specific TCR breadth and depth went up.

The starting material was peripheral blood, obtained on day 0 of AZD1222 vaccination. The sequence was obtained from an adult in good health. The V call is TRBV4-1, the J call TRBJ1-6, with D uncertain. CDR3 loop: CASSQLGLTLHF. The CDR3 DNA reads TGCGCCAGCAGCCAATTGGGGTTAACCCTCCACTTT.